Following are 12 T cell receptor beta chains from one sample sequenced in a study of blood T cell repertoires in COVID-19 (dated by TCRdb to about 2020). The library was produced with the immunoSEQ multiplex PCR assay. In TCRdb, the immuneACCESS table is reduced to in-frame sequences with V and J assigned. These tables do not hold every clone; where another copy was compared, an unresolved V gene accounts for under half, and the others remain unexplained. Here the sample has about 490,000 clones; 70% to 90% occur a single time. In total, the top ten clones hold approximately 2.9% of the sample. The sequencing input was peripheral blood. The receptors were gathered from a human donor in a cohort sampled during active COVID-19.

The chain is built from TRBV4-2 and TRBJ2-2, with TRBD1 as a possible D gene (6 bases). The V gene's germline CDR1 is LGHNA and CDR2 YNFKEQ. The V gene lost 0 bases and the J gene lost 3 bases, with 14 bases spanning the gap. The CDR3 covers 17 residues. In DNA form, the CDR3 reads TGTGCCAGCAGCCAAGAGGGCAGGGGTCGGGACACCGGGGAGCTGTTTTTT. Residues: CASSQEGRGRDTGELFF.

This chain joins TRBV5-6 and TRBJ2-7; 8 bases line up with TRBD1. Germline values: CDR1 SGHDT, CDR2 YYEEEE. Trimming took 4 bases from V and 6 from J; bases not matched to a gene: 6. There are 13 residues in the CDR3. As DNA, the CDR3 is TGTGCCAGCAGCCAATGGACAGGGCGCGAGCAGTACTTC. It specifies CASSQWTGREQYF. The full variable domain, its missing parts supplied by reference TRBV5-6 and TRBJ2-7, is DAGVTQSPTHLIKTRGQQVTLRCSPKSGHDTVSWYQQALGQGPQFIFQYYEEEERQRGNFPDRFSGHQFPNYSSELNVNALLLGDSALYLCASSQWTGREQYFGPGTRLTVT.

The chain joins TRBV6-5 to TRBJ2-4; D unresolved. Germline lookup yields CDR1 MNHEY and CDR2 SVGAGI. V dropped 0 bases and J dropped 1 base, with 10 bases sitting between them. CDR3 length: 16 residues. The CDR3, as DNA: TGTGCCAGCAGTTACTCGGAGTCTGTGGCCAAAAACATTCAGTACTTC. Translating it yields CASSYSESVAKNIQYF.

The chain is built from TRBV20-1 and TRBJ1-2, with D unclear. The CDR3 is made up of 11 amino acids. Germline CDR1 DFQATT, CDR2 SNEGSKA (reference sequence). The CDR3 loop reads CRSGSGYGYTF. As DNA, the CDR3 is TGCAGGTCCGGGTCCGGCTATGGCTACACCTTC.

The chain recombines TRBV10-2 with TRBJ2-3, with 9 bases aligning to TRBD2. The CDR3 covers 17 residues. J lost 5 bases, V lost 4 bases, and 13 bases had no gene match. Germline CDR1 WSHSY, CDR2 SAAADI. CDR3 in amino acids: CASSGSWREGPKDTQYF. CDR3 DNA: TGCGCCAGCAGTGGGTCTTGGCGGGAGGGCCCCAAAGATACGCAGTATTTT.

The chain combines TRBV5-1 with TRBJ2-5; TRBD1 is a possible D gene (5 bases). The CDR3 is 15 amino acids. Germline CDR1 reads SGHRS; CDR2 reads YFSETQ. V was shortened by 0 bases and J by 2 bases, with 11 bases between the two germline ends. The CDR3 nucleotides read TGCGCCAGCAGCTTGGCCTGGGCAGGGCAAGAGACCCAGTACTTC. This sequence encodes CASSLAWAGQETQYF. The complete variable domain, with remaining parts taken from reference TRBV5-1 and TRBJ2-5, reads KAGVTQTPRYLIKTRGQQVTLSCSPISGHRSVSWYQQTPGQGLQFLFEYFSETQRNKGNFPGRFSGRQFSNSRSEMNVSTLELGDSALYLCASSLAWAGQETQYFGPGTRLLVL.

The J gene is TRBJ2-3, the V gene TRBV19; tentatively, D is TRBD2 (6 bases). Germline CDR1 is LNHDA and CDR2 is SQIVND (reference sequence). The CDR3 has 13 residues. Trimming took 2 bases from V and 4 from J, leaving 7 bases between them. The CDR3 loop reads CASSIREADTQYF. The CDR3 bases are TGTGCCAGTAGTATAAGGGAGGCAGATACGCAGTATTTT.

V is TRBV5-1 and J is TRBJ2-5; 8 nucleotides align to TRBD2. This CDR3 is built from 18 residues. Germline assignment: CDR1 SGHRS and CDR2 YFSETQ. Losses at the gene ends were 1 base for V and 2 bases for J; bases not matched to a gene: 13. CDR3 nucleotide sequence: TGCGCCAGCAGCTTGACCTTAGCGGGATGGGATTTACAAGAGACCCAGTACTTC. It codes for CASSLTLAGWDLQETQYF.

The chain has TRBV30 and TRBJ2-1; 9 nucleotides align to TRBD2. CDR3 size: 13 residues. J gave up 8 bases and V 8 bases, and 10 bases lay outside the gene matches. The germline V gene has CDR1 GTSNPN and CDR2 SVGIG (reference sequence). The CDR3 region has the DNA TGTGCCCTGGACTGGCGGGAGGGCCATGAGCAGTTCTTC. This translates into CALDWREGHEQFF. The whole variable domain, remainder taken from reference TRBV30 and TRBJ2-1, is SQTIHQWPATLVQPVGSPLSLECTVEGTSNPNLYWYRQAAGRGLQLLFYSVGIGQISSEVPQNLSASRPQDRQFILSSKKLLLSDSGFYLCALDWREGHEQFFGPGTRLTVL.

V usage is TRBV7-2 and J usage is TRBJ2-5, with a possible D match to TRBD1 (6 bases). The CDR3 runs 14 residues. Trimming shortened V by 7 bases and J by 2 bases, and 14 bases separated the two germline ends. Germline V gene lookup returns CDR1 SGHTA and CDR2 FQGNSA. The CDR3 sequence is CASNVQGLQETQYF. In nucleotides, the CDR3 is TGTGCCAGCAACGTACAGGGCTTGCAAGAGACCCAGTACTTC.

This clone was seen at least ten times. The V and J genes are TRBV6-6 and TRBJ1-2; D unclear. Germline V gene data show CDR1 as MNHNY and CDR2 as SVGAGI (reference sequence). The length of the CDR3 is 12 residues. V lost 6 bases and J 5 bases, leaving 10 bases between the germline ends. CDR3 loop: CASSPTMYGYTF. Here the CDR3 DNA reads TGTGCCAGCAGCCCTACTATGTATGGCTACACCTTC.

V gene TRBV19 combines with J gene TRBJ2-1; 7 positions match TRBD2. The CDR3 is 13 amino acids. The germline gives CDR1 LNHDA, CDR2 SQIVND (reference sequence). The V segment lost 7 bases and the J segment 3 bases; nucleotides outside the gene matches: 3. CDR3 sequence: CASKGTIYNEQFF. CDR3 DNA: TGTGCCAGTAAGGGGACTATCTACAATGAGCAGTTCTTC.